The 9 T cell receptor beta chains reported below all come from one sample, sequenced in a study of T cells in Graves' hyperthyroidism and ophthalmopathy. Amplification of TCR beta CDR3 regions was performed using RNA transcripts as template. The HTBI set primed first-round TCR CDR3 RT-PCR. Via MiXCR, TCRdb re-called the multiplex PCR reads, giving one row per CDR3 protein. Of 300,000 to 450,000 distinct CDR3 sequences in the sample, approximately 15% were seen once. The sequencing sample was made of blood. The receptors were sampled from a woman younger than 45 with Graves' ophthalmopathy.

In its sample, this clonotype was seen many times. This rearrangement joins TRBV5-4 to TRBJ2-5, with D tentatively TRBD2 (5 bases). CDR1 and CDR2 (germline): SGHNT, YYREEE (reference sequence). The CDR3 is 16 amino acids. V dropped 0 bases and J dropped 1 base, with 13 bases sitting between them. DNA for the CDR3: TGTGCCAGCAGCTTGGAGGTAGCGACGATCCAAGAGACCCAGTACTTC. It encodes CASSLEVATIQETQYF. Looking up the rest from reference TRBV5-4 and TRBJ2-5 gives the full variable domain: ETGVTQSPTHLIKTRGQQVTLRCSSQSGHNTVSWYQQALGQGPQFIFQYYREEENGRGNFPPRFSGLQFPNYSSELNVNALELDDSALYLCASSLEVATIQETQYFGPGTRLLVL.

This clonotype was detected many times. DNA of the CDR3: TGCGCCAGCAGCTCCTTAACAGGGGTGAGAACCTACGAGCAGTACTTC. Its protein product is CASSSLTGVRTYEQYF. V usage is TRBV5-1 and J usage is TRBJ2-7; the match to TRBD1 covers 7 bases. Trimming cost V 3 bases and J 2 bases; bases outside gene matches: 11. This CDR3 has 16 amino acids. Germline V lookup: CDR1 SGHRS, CDR2 YFSETQ.

This clonotype has a count of ten or more. The V and J genes are TRBV2 and TRBJ1-5, with 9 bases lining up with TRBD1. CDR3 length: 14 amino acids. The germline CDR1 and CDR2 sequences are SNHLY and FYNNEI. After removal of 6 bases from V and 6 bases from J, the junction contained 6 bases not matched to a gene. CDR3 nucleotide sequence: TGTGCCAGCAGGGGAACAGGGGGCAGTCAGCCCCAGCATTTT. Translated: CASRGTGGSQPQHF.

This clonotype has ten or more counts. The rearrangement uses TRBV12-3 or TRBV12-4 and TRBJ2-3; D is ambiguous. Trimming removed 4 bases from V and 2 bases from J, with 25 bases in between. CDR3 length equals 19 residues. DNA for the CDR3: TGTGCCAGCAGTTACCCAACGGGTTGGCCACAGACCTTCACAGATACGCAGTATTTT. Translation gives CASSYPTGWPQTFTDTQYF.

This clonotype was found many times. The chain employs TRBV20-1 and TRBJ1-2, with 7 bases that match TRBD1. With 3 bases clipped from V and 4 bases from J, the junction kept 2 bases outside the gene matches. Looked up from germline, CDR1 is DFQATT and CDR2 is SNEGSKA (reference sequence). The CDR3 covers 12 residues. The CDR3, as DNA: TGCAGTGCTAGTGGGGACAGCTATGGCTACACCTTC. It specifies CSASGDSYGYTF.

This clonotype has a count of ten or more. The chain employs TRBV27 and TRBJ1-6; D is undetermined. Looked up from germline, CDR1 is MNHEY and CDR2 is SMNVEV (reference sequence). V dropped 3 bases and J dropped 2 bases, with 8 bases sitting between them. CDR3 length equals 15 residues. The CDR3 here is CASSFRGPYNSPLHF. The DNA for the CDR3 is TGTGCCAGCAGTTTTCGAGGGCCCTATAATTCACCCCTCCACTTT.

This clonotype has just a few counts. The chain carries TRBV19 and TRBJ2-7; the match to TRBD1 covers 9 bases. Germline assignment: CDR1 LNHDA and CDR2 SQIVND (reference sequence). This CDR3 region has 14 residues. V was clipped by 1 base and J by 2 bases; unmatched bases: 0. The CDR3 DNA is TGTGCCAGTAGTATAGGACAGGGGGCCTACGAGCAGTACTTC. Its protein is CASSIGQGAYEQYF.

Turning to this clonotype: This may stem from a read error, because a much larger clone lies one nucleotide away. CDR3 bases: TGTGCCACCAGTGATTTTTTCCAGGGGGCTGGCACCGGGGAGCTGCTTTTT. This codes for CATSDFFQGAGTGELLF. The chain links TRBV24-1 to TRBJ2-2; 8 bases are a match to TRBD1. CDR1 and CDR2 (germline): KGHDR, SFDVKD. The CDR3 contains 17 residues.

This clonotype came up many times. The V gene is TRBV28, the J gene TRBJ1-1; maybe TRBD1 (6 bases). Germline V gene sequence: CDR1 MDHEN, CDR2 SYDVKM. Deletions cut 10 bases from V and 1 base from J, with 13 bases between. The CDR3 spans 13 residues. The CDR3 protein is CATHGTRNTEAFF. The CDR3 bases are TGTGCCACCCACGGGACACGGAACACTGAAGCTTTCTTT.